This TCR beta chain was sequenced during a study of T cell responses to AZD1222 COVID-19 vaccine. Assay: immunoSEQ multiplex PCR; the TCRdb copy retains only in-frame clones and omits some. The repertoire consists of roughly 160,000 clones, with about 92% occurring once and the leading ten covering roughly 1.4%. This CDR3 comprises 17 residues. Trimming pared 0 bases from V and 4 bases from J, leaving 17 bases between. CDR1 and CDR2 from the germline V gene are LGHDT and YNNKEL (reference sequence). The source was peripheral blood, collected 28 days after the second AZD1222 dose. The J gene is TRBJ2-3, the V gene TRBV3-1 (or the pseudogene TRBV3-2); tentatively, D is TRBD1 or TRBD2 (6 bases each). The source is an adult who received the AZD1222 COVID-19 vaccine. This chain's CDR3 is CASSQDGGFREPDTQYF. CDR3 in DNA: TGTGCCAGCAGCCAAGACGGGGGCTTCCGGGAGCCAGATACGCAGTATTTT.